The next 12 T cell receptor beta chains were all read from a single sample in a study of T cells in Graves' hyperthyroidism and ophthalmopathy. Amplified TCR beta CDR3 regions came from RNA transcripts. The TCR CDR3 was amplified in a first-round RT-PCR using the HTBI primer set. TCRdb redid the calling of the multiplex PCR reads with MiXCR, one entry per CDR3 protein. The sample holds roughly 500,000 distinct CDR3 sequences; around 14% are singletons and the top ten take 4.5% to 6%. Sample: blood. The receptor source for this set is a woman in her twenties or thirties with Graves' hyperthyroidism that later progressed to Graves' ophthalmopathy.

The chain joins TRBV6-2 or TRBV6-3 to TRBJ1-2, with D possibly TRBD1 on 6 matching bases. V dropped 5 bases and J dropped 7 bases, with 23 bases sitting between them. Germline CDR1 and CDR2: MNHEY and SVGEGT. This CDR3 is built from 16 residues. CDR3 nucleotide sequence: TGTGCCAGCAGTCGGACAGTGAAACAAGGGAGTGCTGGCTACACCTTC. Its translation: CASSRTVKQGSAGYTF.

This clonotype appeared many times. The chain recombines TRBV11-3 with TRBJ2-1; D uncertain. V was trimmed by 5 bases and J by 6 bases, leaving 5 bases between them. The CDR3 covers 11 residues. Germline CDR1 SGHNT, CDR2 YENEEA. The CDR3 loop reads CASSVPNEQFF. CDR3 bases: TGTGCCAGCAGCGTACCCAATGAGCAGTTCTTC.

This clonotype was observed many times. This chain uses TRBV7-9 with TRBJ2-5; a possible D gene is TRBD1 (6 bases). CDR3 length: 13 amino acids. V was pared by 1 base and J by 13 bases, with 16 bases between. The germline gives CDR1 SEHNR, CDR2 FQNEAQ (reference sequence). CDR3 sequence: CASSLVGDKVLYF. The DNA for the CDR3 is TGTGCCAGCAGCTTAGTGGGGGACAAGGTTCTGTACTTC.

As to this clonotype: This may be a read error: a much more frequent sequence differs by one nucleotide. The chain employs TRBV28 and TRBJ1-2; D unresolved. V lost 5 bases, J lost 2 bases, and 15 bases lay in between. The CDR3 has 15 amino acids. Germline V gene sequence: CDR1 MDHEN, CDR2 SYDVKM. For the CDR3, the DNA is TGTGCCAGCAGTCCTCCGGCGGGGAAGAACTATGGCTACACCTTC. This codes for CASSPPAGKNYGYTF.

The V call is TRBV20-1, the J call TRBJ1-2, with D uncertain. This CDR3 is built from 12 residues. V was clipped by 0 bases and J by 11 bases, with 13 bases between them. Germline V gene sequence: CDR1 DFQATT, CDR2 SNEGSKA (reference sequence). CDR3 DNA: TGCAGTGCTAGAGACCTCGGGGAGTGGTACACCTTC. This gives the protein CSARDLGEWYTF.

This clonotype was counted at least ten times. The rearrangement uses TRBV27 and TRBJ2-7, with 9 nucleotides matching TRBD2. Germline V gives CDR1 MNHEY, CDR2 SMNVEV (reference sequence). CDR3 length: 15 amino acids. The trim removed 3 bases at V and 2 bases at J, leaving 5 bases unmatched. The CDR3 spells CASSLLAGGPYEQYF. CDR3 in DNA: TGTGCCAGCAGTTTGCTCGCGGGAGGGCCCTACGAGCAGTACTTC.

This clonotype was seen ten or more times. This chain connects TRBV28 to TRBJ2-2; D is unclear. The closer fit of TRBJ1-1 to the DNA end suggests the J call may be wrong. CDR1 is MDHEN, CDR2 SYDVKM, per germline. The CDR3 extends over 12 amino acids. CDR3 sequence reads: CASSSYTEGAFF. The DNA for the CDR3 is TGTGCCAGCAGTTCATACACCGAAGGAGCTTTCTTT.

This clonotype was seen at least ten times. V and J are TRBV11-2 and TRBJ2-1, with TRBD2 identical over 12 bases. The CDR3 is made up of 16 amino acids. Losses at the gene ends were 5 bases for V and 5 bases for J; bases not matched to a gene: 7. Germline assignment: CDR1 SGHAT and CDR2 FQNNGV. CDR3: CASSLQLAGGNNEQFF. CDR3 nucleotides: TGTGCCAGCAGCCTCCAACTAGCGGGAGGAAACAATGAGCAGTTCTTC.

Worth noting for this clonotype: A much larger clone lies one base from this, so it may be a read error. This chain joins TRBV27 and TRBJ1-2; 8 bases line up with TRBD1. The trim removed 6 bases at V and 4 bases at J, leaving 7 bases unmatched. CDR1 MNHEY and CDR2 SMNVEV come from the germline V gene (reference sequence). The CDR3 has 14 residues. CDR3 sequence: CASSPGQAFYGYTF. The CDR3 region has the DNA TGTGCCAGCAGCCCGGGACAGGCCTTCTATGGCTACACCTTC.

This clonotype was recorded at least ten times. V gene TRBV6-1 combines with J gene TRBJ2-7; D is perhaps TRBD2 (5 bases). CDR3 length: 13 residues. Trimming took 6 bases from V and 5 from J, leaving 14 bases between them. Germline V gives CDR1 MNHNS, CDR2 SASEGT. CDR3 in amino acids: CASRIAKLNEQYF. The CDR3 region has the DNA TGTGCCAGCAGGATAGCGAAGTTGAACGAGCAGTACTTC.

This clonotype came up many times. The chain joins TRBV29-1 to TRBJ1-5; TRBD1 matches 7 bases. CDR1 is SQVTM and CDR2 is ANQGSEA in the germline V gene. This CDR3 region has 14 residues. Germline trimming cut 5 bases from V and 5 bases from J; bases unmatched to any gene: 9. CDR3 DNA sequence: TGCAGCGTTAGGCTACAGGGGTTTGATCAGCCCCAGCATTTT. Its protein product is CSVRLQGFDQPQHF.

This clonotype was recorded at least ten times. The chain couples TRBV9 to TRBJ2-1; 9 bases are shared with TRBD2. The CDR3 has 15 residues. Per germline, CDR1 SGDLS and CDR2 YYNGEE. Losses at the gene ends were 0 bases for V and 7 bases for J; bases not matched to a gene: 5. The DNA of the CDR3 is TGTGCCAGCAGCGTAGTGCGGGAGGGCCAGAATGAGCAGTTCTTC. Protein sequence: CASSVVREGQNEQFF.